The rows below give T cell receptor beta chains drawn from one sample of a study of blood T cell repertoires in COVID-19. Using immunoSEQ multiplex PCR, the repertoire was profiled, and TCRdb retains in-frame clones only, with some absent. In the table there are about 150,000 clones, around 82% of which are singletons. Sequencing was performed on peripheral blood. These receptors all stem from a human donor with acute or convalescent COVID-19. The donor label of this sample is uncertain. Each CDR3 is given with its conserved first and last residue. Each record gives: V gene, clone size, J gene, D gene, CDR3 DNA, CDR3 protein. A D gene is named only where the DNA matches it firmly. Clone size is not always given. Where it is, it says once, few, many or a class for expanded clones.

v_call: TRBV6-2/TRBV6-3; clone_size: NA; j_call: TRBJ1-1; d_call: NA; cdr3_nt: TGTGCCAGCAGTTACATCCAAGGGGATACTGAAGCTTTCTTT; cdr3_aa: CASSYIQGDTEAFF
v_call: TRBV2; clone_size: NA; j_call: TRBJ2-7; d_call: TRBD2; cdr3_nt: TGTGCCAGCAGTGGAGGGACTAGCGGGGGTCACGAGCAGTACTTC; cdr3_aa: CASSGGTSGGHEQYF
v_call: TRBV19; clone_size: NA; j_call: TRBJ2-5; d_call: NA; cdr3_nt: TGTGCCAGTAGTATTAGGGGGGGCCGCGAGACCCAGTACTTC; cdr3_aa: CASSIRGGRETQYF
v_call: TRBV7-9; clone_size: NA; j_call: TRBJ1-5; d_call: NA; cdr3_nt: TGTGCCAGCAGCTCTGATGCGGGCAATCAGCCCCAGCATTTT; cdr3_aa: CASSSDAGNQPQHF
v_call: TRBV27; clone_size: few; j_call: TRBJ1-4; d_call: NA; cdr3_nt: TGTGCCAGCAGGTCGGGGGGGAGTAGTGAAAAACTGTTTTTT; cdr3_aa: CASRSGGSSEKLFF
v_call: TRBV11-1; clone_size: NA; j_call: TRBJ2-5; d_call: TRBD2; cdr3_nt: TGTGCCAGCAGCTCGGAGCGGGGGGCCCCTGAGACCCAGTACTTC; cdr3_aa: CASSSERGAPETQYF
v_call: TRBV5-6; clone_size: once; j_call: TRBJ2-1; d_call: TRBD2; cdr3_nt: TGTGCCAGCAGCTTAACAGCGGGGGACTACAATGAGCAGTTCTTC; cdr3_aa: CASSLTAGDYNEQFF
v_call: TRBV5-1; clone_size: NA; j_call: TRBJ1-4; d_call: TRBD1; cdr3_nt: TGCGCCAGCAGCAGAGGGACAGGGGAAAAACTGTTTTTT; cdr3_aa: CASSRGTGEKLFF
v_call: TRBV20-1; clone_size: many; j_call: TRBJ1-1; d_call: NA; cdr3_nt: TGCAGTGGTCGAGTGAACACTGAAGCTTTCTTT; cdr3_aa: CSGRVNTEAFF
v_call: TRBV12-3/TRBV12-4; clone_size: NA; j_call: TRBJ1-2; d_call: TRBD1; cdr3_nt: TGTGCCAGCAGTACCTTGACAGGGGAAGGCTACACCTTC; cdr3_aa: CASSTLTGEGYTF
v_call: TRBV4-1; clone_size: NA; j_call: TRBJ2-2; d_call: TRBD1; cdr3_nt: TGCGCCAGCAGCCCGTCGGGACAGGTAACCGGGGAGCTGTTTTTT; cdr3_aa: CASSPSGQVTGELFF
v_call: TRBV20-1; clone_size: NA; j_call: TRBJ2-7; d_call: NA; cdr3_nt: TGCAGTGCTAGTTCCCAGGTCTACGAGCAGTACTTC; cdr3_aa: CSASSQVYEQYF
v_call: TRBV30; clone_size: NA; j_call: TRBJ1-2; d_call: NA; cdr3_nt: TGTGCCTGGAGTGTAGCGGTGAACTATGGCTACACCTTC; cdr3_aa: CAWSVAVNYGYTF
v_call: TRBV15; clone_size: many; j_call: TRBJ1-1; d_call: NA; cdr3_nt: TGTGCCACCAGCAGGGATATTGTCGAGAGGACTGAAGCTTTCTTT; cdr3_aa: CATSRDIVERTEAFF
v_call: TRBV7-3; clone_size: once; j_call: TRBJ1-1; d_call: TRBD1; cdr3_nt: TGTGCCAGCAGCCCAAGGACAGGTAACACTGAAGCTTTCTTT; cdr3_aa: CASSPRTGNTEAFF
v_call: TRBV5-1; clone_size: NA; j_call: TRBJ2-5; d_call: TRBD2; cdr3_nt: TGCGCCAGCAGTTCTAGCGGGGGGGCGAAGACCCAGTACTTC; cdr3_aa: CASSSSGGAKTQYF
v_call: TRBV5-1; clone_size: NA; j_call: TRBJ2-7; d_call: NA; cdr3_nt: TGCGCCAGCAGCTTGGCAGGTAACTACGAGCAGTACTTC; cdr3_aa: CASSLAGNYEQYF
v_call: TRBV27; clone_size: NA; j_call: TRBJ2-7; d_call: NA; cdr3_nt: TGTGCCAGCAGTCCGCGGGACGCCTCCTACGAGCAGTACTTC; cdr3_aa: CASSPRDASYEQYF
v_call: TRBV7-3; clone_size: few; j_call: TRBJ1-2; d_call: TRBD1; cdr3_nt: TGTGCCAGCAGCCCCCAGGGGGGAGGTGGCTACACCTTC; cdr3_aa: CASSPQGGGGYTF
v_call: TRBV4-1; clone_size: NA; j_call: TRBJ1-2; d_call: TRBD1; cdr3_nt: TGCGCCAGCAGCCAAGAGACTCGGACAGGGTCTGGCTACACCTTC; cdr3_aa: CASSQETRTGSGYTF
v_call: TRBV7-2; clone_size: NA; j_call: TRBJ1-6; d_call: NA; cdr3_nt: TGTGCCAGCAGCTTAGATGCAGGTAGTAATTCACCCCTCCACTTT; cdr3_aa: CASSLDAGSNSPLHF
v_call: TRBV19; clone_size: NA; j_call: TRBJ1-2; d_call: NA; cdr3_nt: TGTGCCAGTACCCCTAGCTCAGCTTATGGCTACACCTTC; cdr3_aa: CASTPSSAYGYTF
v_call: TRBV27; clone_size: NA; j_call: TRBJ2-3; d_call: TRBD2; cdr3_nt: TGTGCCAGCAGTAAAGCGGGGGGGAGTGATACGCAGTATTTT; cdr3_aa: CASSKAGGSDTQYF
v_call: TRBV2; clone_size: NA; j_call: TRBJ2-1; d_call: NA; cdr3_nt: TGTGCCAGCAACCTAGAGGTCGGAAAGCAGTTCTTC; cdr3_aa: CASNLEVGKQFF
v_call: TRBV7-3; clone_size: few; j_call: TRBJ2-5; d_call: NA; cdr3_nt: TGTGCCAGCAGCTTAACGAACGGCCGGGGAGAGACCCAGTACTTC; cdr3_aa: CASSLTNGRGETQYF
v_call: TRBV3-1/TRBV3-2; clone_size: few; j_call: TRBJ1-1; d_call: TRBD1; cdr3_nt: TGTGCCAGCAGCCCCCGGGACAGGGGGACCCGGAACACTGAAGCTTTCTTT; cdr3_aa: CASSPRDRGTRNTEAFF
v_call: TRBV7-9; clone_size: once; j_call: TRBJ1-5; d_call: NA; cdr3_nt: TGTGCCAGCAGCTTAGAGGACAGCGCCTGGGATTTT; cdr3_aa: CASSLEDSAWDF
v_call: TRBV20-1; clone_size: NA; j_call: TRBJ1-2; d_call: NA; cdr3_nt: TGCAGTGCTAGTGTTGGGGGGAGCGGCTACACCTTC; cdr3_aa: CSASVGGSGYTF
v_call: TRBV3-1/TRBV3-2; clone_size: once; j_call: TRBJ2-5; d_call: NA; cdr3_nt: TGTGCCAGCAGCCAAGATAGGGGGGAGACCCAGTACTTC; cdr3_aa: CASSQDRGETQYF
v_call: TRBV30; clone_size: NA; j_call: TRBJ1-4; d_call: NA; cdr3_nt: TGTGCCTGGAGTCGGGAAACCAAATCGGAAAAACTGTTTTTT; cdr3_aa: CAWSRETKSEKLFF
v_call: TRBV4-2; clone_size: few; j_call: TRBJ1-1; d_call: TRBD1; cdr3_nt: TGTGCCAGCAGCCAAGACGTGGCAGGGGGCCTCTCAGAAGCTTTCTTT; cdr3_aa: CASSQDVAGGLSEAFF
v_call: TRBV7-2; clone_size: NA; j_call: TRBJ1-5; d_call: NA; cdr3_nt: TGTGCCAGCAGCTTAGCGGGGCAGGGGCAGCCCCAGCATTTT; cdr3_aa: CASSLAGQGQPQHF
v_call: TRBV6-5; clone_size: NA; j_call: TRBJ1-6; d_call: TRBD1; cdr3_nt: TGTGCCAGCAGTTACACGGGACAGACCAATTCACCCCTCCACTTT; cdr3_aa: CASSYTGQTNSPLHF
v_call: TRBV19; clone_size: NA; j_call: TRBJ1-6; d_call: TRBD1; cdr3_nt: TGTGCCAGTAGTATAGGAACGGGACAGAGGAATTCACCCCTCCACTTT; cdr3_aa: CASSIGTGQRNSPLHF
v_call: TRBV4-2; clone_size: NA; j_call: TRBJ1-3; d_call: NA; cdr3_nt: TGTGCCAGCAGCCTCGGGACGGAGGGACTCGGAAACACCATATATTTT; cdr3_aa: CASSLGTEGLGNTIYF
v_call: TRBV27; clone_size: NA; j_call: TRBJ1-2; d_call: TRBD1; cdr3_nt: TGTGCCAGCAGTCCGTACAGGGGACCTTATGGCTACACCTTC; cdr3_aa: CASSPYRGPYGYTF
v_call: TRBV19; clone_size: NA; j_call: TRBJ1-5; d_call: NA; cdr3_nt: TGTGCCAGTAGTCCAGGCCCCAGTATGGGCAATCAGCCCCAGCATTTT; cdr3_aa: CASSPGPSMGNQPQHF
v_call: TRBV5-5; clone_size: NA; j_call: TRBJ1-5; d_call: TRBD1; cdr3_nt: TGTGCCAGCAGCCTCGGGACAGGGGGCGATGTTAGCAATCAGCCCCAGCATTTT; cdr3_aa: CASSLGTGGDVSNQPQHF
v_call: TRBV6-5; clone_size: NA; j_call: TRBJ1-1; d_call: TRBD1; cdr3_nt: TGTGCCAGCAGTCGCCGGGACAGGGGAACTGAAGCTTTCTTT; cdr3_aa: CASSRRDRGTEAFF
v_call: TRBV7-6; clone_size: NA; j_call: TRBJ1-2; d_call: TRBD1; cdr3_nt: TGTGCCAGCAGCGGCGGACAGGGAGGGATTAAAGGCTACACCTTC; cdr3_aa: CASSGGQGGIKGYTF
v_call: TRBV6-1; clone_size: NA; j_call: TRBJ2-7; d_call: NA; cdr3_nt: TGTGCCAGCAGTGAAGCGCCGGGTAGAGCCGAGCAGTACTTC; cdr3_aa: CASSEAPGRAEQYF